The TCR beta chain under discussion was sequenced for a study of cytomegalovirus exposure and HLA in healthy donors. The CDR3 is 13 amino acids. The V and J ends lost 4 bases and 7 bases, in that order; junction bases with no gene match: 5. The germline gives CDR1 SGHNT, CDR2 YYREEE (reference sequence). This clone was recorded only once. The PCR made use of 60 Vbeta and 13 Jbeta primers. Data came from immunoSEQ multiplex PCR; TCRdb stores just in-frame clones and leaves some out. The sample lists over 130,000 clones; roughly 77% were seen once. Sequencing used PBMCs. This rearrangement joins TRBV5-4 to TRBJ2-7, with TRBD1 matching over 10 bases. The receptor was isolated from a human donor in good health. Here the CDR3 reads CASSRDRGGEQYF. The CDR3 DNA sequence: TGTGCCAGCAGCAGGGACAGGGGAGGAGAGCAGTACTTC.